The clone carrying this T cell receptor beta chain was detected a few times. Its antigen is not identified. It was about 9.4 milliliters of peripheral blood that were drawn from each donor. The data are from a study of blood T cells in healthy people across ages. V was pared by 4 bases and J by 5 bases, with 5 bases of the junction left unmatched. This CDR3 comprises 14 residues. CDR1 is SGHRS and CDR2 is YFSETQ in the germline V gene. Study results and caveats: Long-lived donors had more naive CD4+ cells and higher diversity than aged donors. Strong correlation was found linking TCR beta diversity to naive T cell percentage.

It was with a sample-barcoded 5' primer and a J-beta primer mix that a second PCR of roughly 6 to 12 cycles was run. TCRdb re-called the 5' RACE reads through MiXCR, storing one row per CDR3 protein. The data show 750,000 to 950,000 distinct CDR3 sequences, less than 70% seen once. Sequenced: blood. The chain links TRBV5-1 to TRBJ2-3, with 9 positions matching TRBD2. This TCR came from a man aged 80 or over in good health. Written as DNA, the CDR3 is TGCGCCAGCAGCCCAGCGGGAGGCGTAGATACGCAGTATTTT. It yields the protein CASSPAGGVDTQYF. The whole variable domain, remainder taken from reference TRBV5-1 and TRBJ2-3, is KAGVTQTPRYLIKTRGQQVTLSCSPISGHRSVSWYQQTPGQGLQFLFEYFSETQRNKGNFPGRFSGRQFSNSRSEMNVSTLELGDSALYLCASSPAGGVDTQYFGPGTRLTVL.